This T cell receptor beta chain came from a study of T cells in Graves' hyperthyroidism and ophthalmopathy. Study-wide results and limits: Prediction of ophthalmopathy progression came a median approximately 6.6 months pre-onset.

Germline V gene data show CDR1 as SGHNT and CDR2 as YENEEA. This CDR3 comprises 15 residues. Trimming pared 1 base from V and 2 bases from J, leaving 9 bases between. TCR beta CDR3 regions were amplified from RNA. When the TCR CDR3 underwent first-round RT-PCR, the HTBI primer set was used. TCRdb re-derived calls from the multiplex PCR reads in MiXCR, one entry per CDR3 protein. The repertoire holds some 320,000 distinct CDR3 sequences, with approximately 14% as singletons. This clonotype was detected many times. Its antigen is still unknown. In the ophthalmopathy cohort, Clinical Activity Score was at least 3, NOSPECS grade at least 4, and duration under 3 months.

What was sequenced was blood. The TCR was taken from a middle-aged woman with Graves' ophthalmopathy. The chain employs TRBV11-3 and TRBJ2-1; D is possibly TRBD1 or TRBD2 (5 bases each). The CDR3, as DNA: TGTGCCAGCAGCTTAGGGGGGACGCCCTACAATGAGCAGTTCTTC. The encoded protein is CASSLGGTPYNEQFF.